The 3 T cell receptor beta chains presented below share a single source sample, sequenced in a study of cytomegalovirus exposure and HLA in healthy donors. Measured with immunoSEQ multiplex PCR; TCRdb has only the in-frame clones, and not every one. Of about 150,000 clones listed, roughly 90% were seen once; the top ten hold 4.5%. The sample consisted of PBMCs. The receptor source for this set is a man aged 18 to 30 in good health and CMV-seropositive.

The rearrangement uses TRBV14 and TRBJ2-5, with 10 bases identical to TRBD1. The CDR3 spans 15 residues. With 3 bases clipped from V and 5 bases from J, the junction kept 6 bases outside the gene matches. CDR1 and CDR2 (germline): SGHDN, FVKESK. CDR3 nucleotide sequence: TGTGCCAGCAGCCAGCGAGGGACAGGGGTGGAGACCCAGTACTTC. Translated, it gives CASSQRGTGVETQYF.

The chain is built from TRBV5-1 and TRBJ2-1; the D gene is possibly TRBD2 (6 bases). Trimming shortened V by 4 bases and J by 1 base, and 15 bases separated the two germline ends. Germline V gene data show CDR1 as SGHRS and CDR2 as YFSETQ. The CDR3 spans 16 residues. Here the CDR3 reads CASSGNGGVSYNEQFF. CDR3 in DNA: TGCGCCAGCAGCGGGAACGGGGGAGTGTCCTACAATGAGCAGTTCTTC.

This CDR3 reads CASSRGLNTEAFF. The CDR3 DNA is TGTGCCAGCAGCCGAGGTTTGAACACTGAAGCTTTCTTT. This chain joins TRBV14 and TRBJ1-1; the D is unclear. Per the germline V gene, CDR1 is SGHDN and CDR2 is FVKESK. The V and J ends lost 4 bases and 0 bases respectively, with 6 bases between them. CDR3 length equals 13 residues.